The T cell receptor (beta chain) described here comes from a study of shared clonotypes between healthy human individuals. The length of the CDR3 is 15 residues. V trimming: 6 bases; J trimming: 3 bases; junction bases outside the gene matches: 5. Germline CDR1 reads SGHTS; CDR2 reads YDEGEE. The repertoire was sequenced with immunoSEQ multiplex PCR; TCRdb's copy has only in-frame clones and lacks some. The sample yields 400,000 to 550,000 clones, approximately 79% seen once. The chain links TRBV5-8 to TRBJ2-3; 12 bases fit TRBD2. This receptor was obtained from a woman in her thirties or forties in good health. Some clones in this sample may be carry-over from other donors' samples. Sequenced input: PBMCs. The chain's CDR3 is CASTRGLAGTDTQYF. The DNA for the CDR3 is TGTGCCAGCACCCGCGGACTAGCGGGAACAGATACGCAGTATTTT.